This T cell receptor beta chain was identified during a study of blood T cell repertoires in COVID-19. The wider study: Acute and convalescent COVID-19 specimens originated in the United States, Italy and Spain.

Per the original methods: Counts of nucleated cells, estimated from reference gene primer amplification, were obtained. Profiling relied on immunoSEQ multiplex PCR, and the TCRdb table lists in-frame clones only, not all of them. That table furnishes V, J and clone size, whereas the DNA furnished D and trimming. The sample lists approximately 150,000 clones, about four fifths occurring once. Germline lookup yields CDR1 SGHDT and CDR2 YYEEEE. The CDR3 has 18 amino acids. Trimming took 0 bases from V and 6 from J; bases not matched to a gene: 13. This clone showed up just a few times. Sequenced: peripheral blood. This sequence joins TRBV5-6 and TRBJ2-2, with 8 bases lining up with TRBD1. This TCR was recovered from a woman in her sixties with COVID-19, enrolled during active disease. CDR3 sequence (DNA): TGTGCCAGCAGCTTGGCAAGGCAGGGGGCGCGTTTCTCCGGGGAGCTGTTTTTT. It specifies CASSLARQGARFSGELFF.